This entry describes one T cell receptor beta chain. Its antigen is currently unknown. Frozen PBMC stocks contributed around 1.9 micrograms of genomic DNA to the TCR beta libraries. The data are from a study of cytotoxic CD8 clonotypes in ibrutinib-treated CLL. Turning to the study itself: Once patients had received a median about eleven months of treatment, range 6 to 36, response samples were obtained. General study results and limits: Contraction or stability on treatment characterized the public clonotypes, which were uncommon. At progression, clonality fell back toward baseline after rising at ibrutinib response.

V was shortened by 7 bases and J by 0 bases, with 9 bases between the two germline ends. Germline V CDR1 and CDR2: LNHDA, SQIVND (reference sequence). The CDR3 is 13 residues long. Sequenced by immunoSEQ multiplex PCR; TCRdb stores in-frame clones only, minus some. This sample carries approximately 150,000 clones, roughly 84% of them seen once, and the ten largest clones take 3%. This clonotype originated in a human donor with chronic lymphocytic leukemia. This rearrangement joins TRBV19 to TRBJ1-1; D is ambiguous. The specimen was PBMCs, collected at disease progression, from a patient treated with ibrutinib. Written as DNA, the CDR3 is TGTGCCAGTACCACTCCCTTGAACACTGAAGCTTTCTTT. Its protein is CASTTPLNTEAFF. Complete variable domain (other parts from reference TRBV19 and TRBJ1-1): DGGITQSPKYLFRKEGQNVTLSCEQNLNHDAMYWYRQDPGQGLRLIYYSQIVNDFQKGDIAEGYSVSREKKESFPLTVTSAQKNPTAFYLCASTTPLNTEAFFGQGTRLTVV.